This TCR beta chain comes out of a study of a mutant IDH1 vaccine in newly diagnosed glioma. The wider study: Every participant had undergone radiotherapy, temozolomide, or both before, and most underwent both.

The time point here: week 11, during vaccination. The vaccine gave 300 ug of a 20-mer mutant IDH1 peptide subcutaneously per dose. This clone was recorded once. The antigen remains unidentified. The method was immunoSEQ multiplex PCR; TCRdb's version includes in-frame clones alone and lacks a portion of them. Among about 130,000 clones listed, just under 80% were seen once. Sequenced here: PBMCs, sampled from a glioma patient whose treatment included an IDH1 peptide vaccine. This TCR was sampled from a man aged 35 to 55 with glioma.

For the CDR3, the DNA is TGTGCCAGCAGCCAAGGCACTCCCATAAATGAGCAGTTCTTC. Protein: CASSQGTPINEQFF. This rearrangement joins TRBV14 to TRBJ2-1; D gene uncertain. Trimming pared 1 base from V and 7 bases from J, leaving 11 bases between. Per the germline V gene, CDR1 is SGHDN and CDR2 is FVKESK. This CDR3 is built from 14 residues.